This T cell receptor beta chain was profiled in a study of T cell responses to AZD1222 COVID-19 vaccine. Only in-frame clones appear in the TCRdb table, and some are missing; sequencing was by immunoSEQ multiplex PCR. Found here are roughly 82,000 clones, 70% to 90% of them singletons; the top ten hold approximately 13%. Trimming stripped 0 bases from V and 0 bases from J, with 12 bases between. Germline CDR1 is LGHNA and CDR2 is YSLEER. The CDR3 is 17 amino acids. Overall study findings and caveats: Close to half of spike-specific TCRs reportedly recognize unmutated variant regions. The breadth and depth of Spike-specific TCRs increased once two AZD1222 doses had been given. Baseline seropositivity occurred in only 5 to 7 AZD1222 recipients.

This clone was picked up a small number of times. Its antigen is currently unknown. The J gene is TRBJ1-5, the V gene TRBV4-3; a possible D gene is TRBD1 (5 bases). Material: peripheral blood, obtained on day 0 of AZD1222 vaccination. The TCR comes from an adult in good health. Written as DNA, the CDR3 is TGCGCCAGCAGCCAAGATCTCCCAGGGAATAGCAATCAGCCCCAGCATTTT. This codes for CASSQDLPGNSNQPQHF.